The T cell receptor beta chain under discussion was sequenced for a study of shared clonotypes between healthy human individuals. Study-level information: A couple of women and a few men aged 18 to 49 served as donors. Study-wide results and limits: It was expected that sequencing depth would affect clonotype sharing among donors.

A note on this clone: Its antigen remains unknown.

Trimming cost V 6 bases and J 3 bases, with 20 bases left between them. The length of the CDR3 is 16 residues. Germline V gene sequence: CDR1 KGHSH, CDR2 LQKENI. Here immunoSEQ multiplex PCR was the method, and the copy in TCRdb shows in-frame clones only, minus some. The sample carries approximately 2.5 million clones, around 90% recorded once. The rearrangement uses TRBV18 and TRBJ1-1; D is perhaps TRBD1 (5 bases). The receptor was derived from a man younger than 30 in good health. Sequenced sample: naive CD4+ T cells sorted from blood. The subset here: CD45RA+ positively selected. This chain's CDR3 is CASSPRRAIGDTEAFF. Here the CDR3 DNA reads TGTGCCAGCTCGCCCCGCCGTGCGATAGGGGACACTGAAGCTTTCTTT.